This T cell receptor beta chain comes out of a study of vaccination and CD4 T cells after COVID-19. On the study more broadly: Researchers treated cells with overlapping spike peptides taken from SARS-CoV-2, HCoV-NL63, HCoV-OC43 and HCoV-229E. Study results and caveats: The study found that a median around 86% of reactive clones in convalescent patients appeared only post-vaccination. Convalescent participants were relatively few, and none had early post-infection timepoints studied.

Looked up from germline, CDR1 is DFQATT and CDR2 is SNEGSKA (reference sequence). The V and J ends lost 6 bases and 8 bases respectively, with 13 bases between them. The CDR3 consists of 12 residues. As for treatment: approximately 9-day PBMC culture with coronavirus spike peptide pools or control peptides (ViraFEST assay). An unexposed donor provided the CD4+ T cells, which were collected before the COVID-19 pandemic (2011-2018). Days 3 and 7 were when half the medium was replaced with fresh IL-2 medium. Note on this clonotype: Antigen specificity is unknown.

An Oncomine TCR Beta short-read assay was used to sequence the DNA from cultured CD4+ T cells. In TCRdb, the PCR reads were re-called with MiXCR into one record per CDR3 protein. The data contain 6,000 or so distinct CDR3 sequences, nearly 50% of them singletons. The receptor's source is a human donor in good health. The chain uses TRBV20-1 and TRBJ1-4; D is possibly TRBD1 (6 bases). Sequenced input: CD4+ T cells from blood, cultured in vitro. CDR3 sequence: CSARGGDEKLFF. The CDR3 DNA sequence: TGCAGTGCAAGGGGGGGGGACGAAAAACTGTTTTTT.